The next 11 T cell receptor beta chains were all read from a single sample in a study of beta chain features in type 1 diabetes. cDNA synthesis used the whole RNA isolate, giving expressed TCRB sequences. Generated by immunoSEQ multiplex PCR, the TCRdb table keeps only in-frame clones and is missing some. This sample yields 200,000 to 250,000 clones, of which around 9.6% are seen a single time; around 0.031% belongs to the top ten. Material: naive CD4+ T cells from blood. The receptor set was obtained from a woman in her late teens or twenties in good health.

The genes are TRBV2 and TRBJ2-1; 8 bases fit TRBD1. After removal of 3 bases from V and 9 bases from J, the junction contained 7 bases not matched to a gene. Germline CDR1 SNHLY, CDR2 FYNNEI. This CDR3 is 14 amino acids long. The CDR3 DNA is TGTGCCAGCAGTGAGGACAGGGTATTTCCTGAGCAGTTCTTC. It translates to CASSEDRVFPEQFF.

The genes are TRBV30 and TRBJ1-5; the D gene is possibly TRBD1 (5 bases). The CDR3 is made up of 13 amino acids. Germline CDR1 and CDR2: GTSNPN and SVGIG (reference sequence). The V end lost 3 bases, the J end lost 6 bases, and 12 bases lay between the germline ends. The CDR3: CAWRAREGQPQHF. The CDR3, as DNA: TGTGCCTGGAGAGCCAGGGAGGGTCAGCCCCAGCATTTT.

The CDR3: CAWSVRGLDTQYF. DNA of the CDR3: TGTGCCTGGAGTGTAAGGGGCCTAGATACGCAGTATTTT. The rearrangement links TRBV30 to TRBJ2-3, with D maybe TRBD1 (5 bases). Germline V gives CDR1 GTSNPN, CDR2 SVGIG (reference sequence). The CDR3 length is 13 residues. Trimming removed 0 bases from V and 5 bases from J, with 9 bases in between.

In this sample, this clone turned up a few times. V usage is TRBV6-4 and J usage is TRBJ1-1; 7 bases match TRBD1. V shed 6 bases, J shed 1 base, and the junction held 8 bases outside the gene matches. This CDR3 spans 15 amino acids. The germline V gene has CDR1 MRHNA and CDR2 SNTAGT. The CDR3 spells CASRRVGQPNTEAFF. CDR3 sequence (DNA): TGTGCCAGCAGGAGGGTGGGACAGCCGAACACTGAAGCTTTCTTT.

In its sample, this clone was seen a few times. The chain recombines TRBV2 with TRBJ2-1; D is perhaps TRBD2 (5 bases). Germline V CDR1 and CDR2: SNHLY, FYNNEI. The CDR3 runs to 17 residues. V lost 3 bases to trimming and J lost 2 bases, with 17 bases between them. The CDR3 region has the DNA TGTGCCAGCAGTGATATAGCGTCCCCCCTAACCTACAATGAGCAGTTCTTC. Its protein product is CASSDIASPLTYNEQFF.

This clone was observed a few times. The chain recombines TRBV28 with TRBJ2-3, with D uncertain. The CDR3 loop spans 13 amino acids. Between the trimmed V and J ends, which lost 5 bases and 1 base, there was a span of 7 bases. Germline loops: CDR1 MDHEN, CDR2 SYDVKM. CDR3 nucleotide sequence: TGTGCCAGCAGTGGCCCAGGCACAGATACGCAGTATTTT. Translated: CASSGPGTDTQYF.

This clone was counted between two and nine times. The chain employs TRBV28 and TRBJ1-1; no firm D call. The germline V gene encodes CDR1 MDHEN and CDR2 SYDVKM. This CDR3 is 13 amino acids long. Trimming removed 5 bases at V and 1 base at J, with 8 bases between. The CDR3 is CASSPPRNTEAFF. CDR3 coding DNA: TGTGCCAGCAGTCCCCCGCGGAACACTGAAGCTTTCTTT.

The chain employs TRBV5-1 and TRBJ1-1; a possible D gene is TRBD1 (5 bases). This CDR3 comprises 16 residues. Per germline, CDR1 SGHRS and CDR2 YFSETQ. The V end lost 0 bases, the J end lost 1 base, and 13 bases lay between the germline ends. CDR3: CASSLEGSGGNTEAFF. As DNA, the CDR3 is TGCGCCAGCAGCTTGGAAGGCAGCGGGGGGAACACTGAAGCTTTCTTT.

This clone was observed a handful of times. The rearrangement links TRBV6-1 to TRBJ2-7; 7 positions match TRBD1. Germline V gives CDR1 MNHNS, CDR2 SASEGT. This CDR3 comprises 15 residues. Trimming cost V 0 bases and J 6 bases; bases outside gene matches: 8. The CDR3, as DNA: TGTGCCAGCAGTGAAGCAGGGGACAGCTTCTTCGAGCAGTACTTC. It is translated as CASSEAGDSFFEQYF.

The chain combines TRBV6-6 with TRBJ1-2, with D possibly matching TRBD1 (5 bases). V was clipped by 0 bases and J by 0 bases, with 11 bases between them. The V gene's germline CDR1 is MNHNY and CDR2 SVGAGI (reference sequence). The CDR3 has 16 amino acids. The DNA of the CDR3 is TGTGCCAGCAGTTACTCTCAGGGTGGGGCTAACTATGGCTACACCTTC. This encodes CASSYSQGGANYGYTF.

This clone has only a few counts. The rearrangement joins TRBV7-6 to TRBJ2-7; 7 positions match TRBD1. Losses at the gene ends were 3 bases for V and 0 bases for J; bases not matched to a gene: 14. CDR3 length equals 18 residues. The V gene's germline CDR1 is SGHVS and CDR2 FNYEAQ. The CDR3 coding sequence is TGTGCCAGCAGCTTTCAGGGGGATGGACGGCCGAGCTCCTACGAGCAGTACTTC. It translates to CASSFQGDGRPSSYEQYF.